This T cell receptor beta chain is drawn from a study of beta chain features in type 1 diabetes. Whole-study context: What patients shared with healthy donors was a similar profile of age, gender and cell yields.

TCRB transcripts that were expressed got sequenced, as all of the isolated RNA had been reverse transcribed. Each sample of naive, central memory or regulatory T cells had, on average, around 4 million reads. Clones were sequenced by immunoSEQ multiplex PCR, and TCRdb holds only the in-frame ones, with some missing. The repertoire has roughly 500,000 clones, about an eighth of them found once; the top ten carry 0.04% to 0.05%. Details on this clone: Antigen specificity is unknown. Different DNA sequences within this sample yield the same CDR3.

Study-wide results and limits: The study notes PCR might favor shorter templates equally in patients and controls.

Trimming stripped 5 bases from V and 1 base from J, with 10 bases between. CDR1 is SEHNR and CDR2 is FQNEAQ in the germline V gene (reference sequence). The CDR3 consists of 14 residues. The J gene is TRBJ2-3, the V gene TRBV7-9, with a weak D call TRBD2 (6 bases). Sequenced sample: naive CD4+ T cells from blood. This TCR derives from a woman younger than 30 in good health. In nucleotides, the CDR3 is TGTGCCAGCAGCCCGTCGGGGGGCACAGATACGCAGTATTTT. It codes for CASSPSGGTDTQYF.